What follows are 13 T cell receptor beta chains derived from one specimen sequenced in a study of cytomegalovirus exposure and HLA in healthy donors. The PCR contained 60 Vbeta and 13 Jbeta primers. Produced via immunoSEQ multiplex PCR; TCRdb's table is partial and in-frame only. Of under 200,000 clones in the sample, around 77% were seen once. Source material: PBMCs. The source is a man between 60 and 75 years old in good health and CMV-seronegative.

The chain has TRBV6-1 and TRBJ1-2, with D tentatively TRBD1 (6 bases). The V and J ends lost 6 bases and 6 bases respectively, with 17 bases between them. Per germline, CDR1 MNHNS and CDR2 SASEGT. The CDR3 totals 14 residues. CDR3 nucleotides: TGTGCCAGCAGCCGATCTTACAGGGTTGATGGCTACACCTTC. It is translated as CASSRSYRVDGYTF.

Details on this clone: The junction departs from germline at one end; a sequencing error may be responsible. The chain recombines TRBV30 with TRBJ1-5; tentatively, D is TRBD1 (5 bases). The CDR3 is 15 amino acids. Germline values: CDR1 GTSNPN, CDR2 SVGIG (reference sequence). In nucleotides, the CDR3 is TGTGCCTTGAGTGCTGGGGCGCCCACCAATCAGCCCCAGCATTTT. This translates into CALSAGAPTNQPQHF. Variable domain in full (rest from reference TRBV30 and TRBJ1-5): SQTIHQWPATLVQPVGSPLSLECTVEGTSNPNLYWYRQAAGRGLQLLFYSVGIGQISSEVPQNLSASRPQDRQFILSSKKLLLSDSGFYLCALSAGAPTNQPQHFGDGTRLSIL.

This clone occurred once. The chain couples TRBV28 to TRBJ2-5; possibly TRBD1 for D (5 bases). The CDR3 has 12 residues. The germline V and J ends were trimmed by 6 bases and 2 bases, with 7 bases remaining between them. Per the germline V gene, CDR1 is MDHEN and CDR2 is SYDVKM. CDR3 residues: CASRGAQETQYF. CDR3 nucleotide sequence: TGTGCCAGCAGAGGGGCGCAAGAGACCCAGTACTTC.

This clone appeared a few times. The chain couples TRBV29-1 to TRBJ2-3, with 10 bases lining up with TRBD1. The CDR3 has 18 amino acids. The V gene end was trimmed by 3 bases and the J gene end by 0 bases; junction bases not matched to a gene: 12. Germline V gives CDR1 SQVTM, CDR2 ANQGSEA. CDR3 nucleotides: TGCAGCGTTGATCCGGGACAGGGGTTCAGCGGGAGCACAGATACGCAGTATTTT. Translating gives CSVDPGQGFSGSTDTQYF.

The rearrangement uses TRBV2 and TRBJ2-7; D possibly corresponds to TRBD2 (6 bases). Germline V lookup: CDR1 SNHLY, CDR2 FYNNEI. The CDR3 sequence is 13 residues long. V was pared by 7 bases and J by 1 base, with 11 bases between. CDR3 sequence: CASNRAGSYEQYF. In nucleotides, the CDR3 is TGTGCCAGCAACCGGGCGGGGTCCTACGAGCAGTACTTC.

This CDR3 reads CASRWGRAGGTEQFF. In nucleotides, the CDR3 is TGTGCCAGCAGATGGGGGCGAGCGGGAGGAACAGAGCAGTTCTTC. V is TRBV28 and J is TRBJ2-1; 9 nucleotides align to TRBD2. Germline lookup yields CDR1 MDHEN and CDR2 SYDVKM. V lost 6 bases and J lost 10; bases outside the gene matches: 13. The length of the CDR3 is 15 residues.

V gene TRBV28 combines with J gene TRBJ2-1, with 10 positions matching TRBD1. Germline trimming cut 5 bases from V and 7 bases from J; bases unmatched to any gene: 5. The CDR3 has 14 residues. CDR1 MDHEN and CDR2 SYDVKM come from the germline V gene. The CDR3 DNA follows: TGTGCCAGCAGTCTAGGGACAGGGGTAAATGAGCAGTTCTTC. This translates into CASSLGTGVNEQFF.

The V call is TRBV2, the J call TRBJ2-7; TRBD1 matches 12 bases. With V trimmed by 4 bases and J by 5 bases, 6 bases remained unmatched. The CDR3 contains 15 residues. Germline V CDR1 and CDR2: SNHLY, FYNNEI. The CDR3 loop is CASSVPGQGADEQYF. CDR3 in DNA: TGTGCCAGCAGTGTCCCGGGACAGGGGGCGGACGAGCAGTACTTC.

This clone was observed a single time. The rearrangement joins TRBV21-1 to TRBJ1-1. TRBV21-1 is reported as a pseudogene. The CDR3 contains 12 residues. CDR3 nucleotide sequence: TGTGCCAGCACCTTGGCGGAGGGGGAAGCTTTCTTT. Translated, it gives CASTLAEGEAFF.

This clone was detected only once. Written as DNA, the CDR3 is TGTGCCAGTAGTCCCAACCTCGGGGAGCCCCAGTACTTC. Amino acids: CASSPNLGEPQYF. This sequence joins TRBV19 and TRBJ2-5, with D possibly TRBD2 on 5 matching bases. V was trimmed by 5 bases and J by 9 bases, leaving 16 bases between them. Looked up from germline, CDR1 is LNHDA and CDR2 is SQIVND (reference sequence). The CDR3 covers 13 residues.

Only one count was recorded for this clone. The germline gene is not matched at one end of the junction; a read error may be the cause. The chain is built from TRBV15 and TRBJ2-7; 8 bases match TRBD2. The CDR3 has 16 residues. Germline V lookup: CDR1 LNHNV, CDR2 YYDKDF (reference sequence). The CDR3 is CATSRSRTGGAYKQYF. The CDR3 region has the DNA TGTGCCACCAGCAGATCCCGGACCGGGGGGGCCTACAAGCAGTACTTC.

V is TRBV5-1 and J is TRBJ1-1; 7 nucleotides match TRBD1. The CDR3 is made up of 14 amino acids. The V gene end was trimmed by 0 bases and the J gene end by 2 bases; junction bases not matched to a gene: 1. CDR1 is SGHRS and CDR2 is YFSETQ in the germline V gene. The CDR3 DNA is TGCGCCAGCAGCTTGGGGGACAGTAACACTGAAGCTTTCTTT. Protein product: CASSLGDSNTEAFF.

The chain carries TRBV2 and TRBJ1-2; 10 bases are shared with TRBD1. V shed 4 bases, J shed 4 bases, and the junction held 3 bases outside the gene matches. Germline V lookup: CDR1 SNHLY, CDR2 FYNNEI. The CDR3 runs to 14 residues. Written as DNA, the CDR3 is TGTGCCAGCAGTGGGACAGGGGGGGGCTATGGCTACACCTTC. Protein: CASSGTGGGYGYTF. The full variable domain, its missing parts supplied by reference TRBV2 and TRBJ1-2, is EPEVTQTPSHQVTQMGQEVILRCVPISNHLYFYWYRQILGQKVEFLVSFYNNEISEKSEIFDDQFSVERPDGSNFTLKIRSTKLEDSAMYFCASSGTGGGYGYTFGSGTRLTVV.